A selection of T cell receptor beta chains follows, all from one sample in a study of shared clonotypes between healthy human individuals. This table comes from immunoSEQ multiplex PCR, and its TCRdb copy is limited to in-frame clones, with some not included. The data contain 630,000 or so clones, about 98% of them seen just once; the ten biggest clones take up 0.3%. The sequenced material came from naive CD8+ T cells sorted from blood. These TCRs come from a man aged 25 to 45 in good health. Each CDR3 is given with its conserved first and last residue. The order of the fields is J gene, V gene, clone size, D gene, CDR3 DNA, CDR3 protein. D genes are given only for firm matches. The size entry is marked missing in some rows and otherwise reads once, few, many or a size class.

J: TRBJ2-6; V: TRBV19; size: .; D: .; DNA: TGTGCCAGTAGTGTCGTTGAACAGGGGGCCAACGTCCTGACTTTC; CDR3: CASSVVEQGANVLTF
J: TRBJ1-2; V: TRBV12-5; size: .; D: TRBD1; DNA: TGTGCTAGTGGTTTGGAAATTAGTAGTGGACAGGGGCACTATGGCTACACCTTC; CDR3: CASGLEISSGQGHYGYTF
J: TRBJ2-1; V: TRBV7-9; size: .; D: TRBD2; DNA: TGTGCCAGCAGCCCGGGACTAGCGGGCCCCTACAATGAGCAGTTCTTC; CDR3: CASSPGLAGPYNEQFF
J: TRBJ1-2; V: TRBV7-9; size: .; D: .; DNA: TGTGCCAGCAGCATTGACAGAAATGGCTACACCTTC; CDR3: CASSIDRNGYTF
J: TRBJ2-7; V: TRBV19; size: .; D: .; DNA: TGTGCCAGTAGTATAGAGGACGGGTCCTACGAGCAGTACTTC; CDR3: CASSIEDGSYEQYF
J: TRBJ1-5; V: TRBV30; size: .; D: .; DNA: TGTGCCTGGAGCGGGGGGAACAATCAGCCCCAGCATTTT; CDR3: CAWSGGNNQPQHF
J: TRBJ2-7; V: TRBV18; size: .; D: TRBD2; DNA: TGTGCCAGCTCTATAACTGAGGGCGGGGGAACCTACGAGCAGTACTTC; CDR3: CASSITEGGGTYEQYF
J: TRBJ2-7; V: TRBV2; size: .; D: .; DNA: TGTGCCAGCAGTGATCGAGGGGACCCCTACGAGCAGTACTTC; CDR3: CASSDRGDPYEQYF
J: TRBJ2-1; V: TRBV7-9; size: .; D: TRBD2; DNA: TGTGCCAGCAGCTTAGACGTGGGGCGGGAGTATGTTGAGCAGTTCTTC; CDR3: CASSLDVGREYVEQFF
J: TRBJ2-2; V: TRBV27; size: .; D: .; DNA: TGTGCCAGCACCTCCCTTAACACCGGGGAGCTGTTTTTT; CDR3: CASTSLNTGELFF
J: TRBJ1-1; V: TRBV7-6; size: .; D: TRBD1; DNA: TGTGCCAGCAGCTTAGGAGCAGGGGGCGAGGTTCAAGCTTTCTTT; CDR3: CASSLGAGGEVQAFF
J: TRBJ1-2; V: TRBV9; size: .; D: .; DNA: TGTGCCAGCAATGCGGGGAGCTATGGCTACACCTTC; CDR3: CASNAGSYGYTF
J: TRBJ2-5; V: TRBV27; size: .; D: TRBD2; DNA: TGTGCCACCAGGACTAGAAGGGAGACCCAGTACTTC; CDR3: CATRTRRETQYF
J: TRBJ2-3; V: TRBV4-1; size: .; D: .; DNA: TGCGCCAGCAGCATGGGACACACACGCACAGATACGCAGTATTTT; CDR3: CASSMGHTRTDTQYF
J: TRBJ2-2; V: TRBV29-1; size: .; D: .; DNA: TGCAGCGCCCGTGGGACACTTACGAACACCGGGGAGCTGTTTTTT; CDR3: CSARGTLTNTGELFF
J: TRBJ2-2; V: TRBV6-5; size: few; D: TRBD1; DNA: TGTGCCAGCAGTTCTAGGGACAGCTTAACCGGGGAGCTGTTTTTT; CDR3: CASSSRDSLTGELFF
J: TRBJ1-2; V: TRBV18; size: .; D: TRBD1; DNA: TGTGCCAGCGCGGACAGGGATGGAATAAACTATGGCTACACCTTC; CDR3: CASADRDGINYGYTF
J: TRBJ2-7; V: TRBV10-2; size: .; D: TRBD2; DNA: TGCGCCAGCAGTGAAATTAGCGGGATCTACGAGCAGTACTTC; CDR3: CASSEISGIYEQYF
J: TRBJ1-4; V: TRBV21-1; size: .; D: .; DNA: TGTGCCAGCAGCAAAGGTGAAAAACTGTTTTTT; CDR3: CASSKGEKLFF
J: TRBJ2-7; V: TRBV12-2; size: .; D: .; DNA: TGTGCAAGTCGCTTAGCGTTTAAGCTAGCGGGAGGTAAGGGAGCCTACGAGCAGTACTTC; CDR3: CASRLAFKLAGGKGAYEQYF
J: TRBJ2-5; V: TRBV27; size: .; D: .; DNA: TGTGCCAGCAGGCTAGACGGGGCCTCACGACGGGAGACCCAGTACTTC; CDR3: CASRLDGASRRETQYF
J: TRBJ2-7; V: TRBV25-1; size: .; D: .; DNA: TGTGCCAGCAGTGACCAGACAGTCGTGGGCTACGAGCAGTACTTC; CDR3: CASSDQTVVGYEQYF
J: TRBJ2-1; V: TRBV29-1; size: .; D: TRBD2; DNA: TGCAGCCCCCCCCGACTAGCGGGAGTCGATGAGCAGTTCTTC; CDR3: CSPPRLAGVDEQFF
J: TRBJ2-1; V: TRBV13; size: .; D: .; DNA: TGTGCCAGCCGATCCGGGACAGGGGGACTAGCGGGCTCCTACAATGAGCAGTTCTTC; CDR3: CASRSGTGGLAGSYNEQFF
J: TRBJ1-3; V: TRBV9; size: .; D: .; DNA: TGTGCCAGCAGCGTAGAACTCGAGAACTCTGGAAACACCATATATTTT; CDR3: CASSVELENSGNTIYF
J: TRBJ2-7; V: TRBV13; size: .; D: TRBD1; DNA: TGTGCCAGCAGCTTAGGCGCTTATCGGGACAGGGGTTGGGAGCAGTACTTC; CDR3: CASSLGAYRDRGWEQYF
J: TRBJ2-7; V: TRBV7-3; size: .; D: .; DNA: TGTGCCAGCAGCCAATTTCACGGCGAAAACTACGAGCAGTACTTC; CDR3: CASSQFHGENYEQYF
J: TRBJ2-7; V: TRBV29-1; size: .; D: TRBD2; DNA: TGCAGCGTTCTCGACGGGACTAGCGGGAGACCCTACGAGCAGTACTTC; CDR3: CSVLDGTSGRPYEQYF
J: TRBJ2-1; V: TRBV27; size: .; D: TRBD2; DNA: TGTGCCAGCAGCCCCCGGGACTACCCATACAATGAGCAGTTCTTC; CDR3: CASSPRDYPYNEQFF
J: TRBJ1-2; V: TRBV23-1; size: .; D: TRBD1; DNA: TGCGCCAGCAACGGGACAGGGAGCTATGGCTACACCTTC; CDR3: CASNGTGSYGYTF
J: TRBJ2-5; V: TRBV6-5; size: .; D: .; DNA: TGTGCCAGCAGTTCTCGCCGGGGGCAAGAGACCCAGTACTTC; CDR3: CASSSRRGQETQYF
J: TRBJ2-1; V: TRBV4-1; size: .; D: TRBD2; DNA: TGCGCCAGCAGCCTTTTGGCGGGAGAATCGTACAATGAGCAGTTCTTC; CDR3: CASSLLAGESYNEQFF
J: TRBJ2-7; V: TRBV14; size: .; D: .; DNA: TGTGCCAGCAGCCAAGAGTCCCCCTTCTACGAGCAGTACTTC; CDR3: CASSQESPFYEQYF
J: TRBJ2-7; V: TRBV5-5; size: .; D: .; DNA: TGTGCCAGCAGCTTGGGGCAATACGAGCAGTACTTC; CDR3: CASSLGQYEQYF
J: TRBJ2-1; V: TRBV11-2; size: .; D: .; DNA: TGTGCCAGCAGCTTACAGGGTTCCTACAATGAGCAGTTCTTC; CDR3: CASSLQGSYNEQFF
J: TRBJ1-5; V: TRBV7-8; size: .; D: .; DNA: TGTGCCAGCAGCTTAGGGGCAGGTAATCAGCCCCAGCATTTT; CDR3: CASSLGAGNQPQHF
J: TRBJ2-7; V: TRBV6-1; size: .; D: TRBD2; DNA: TGTGCCAGCAGTGAGCGGGGGATAGGGTACGAGCAGTACTTC; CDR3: CASSERGIGYEQYF
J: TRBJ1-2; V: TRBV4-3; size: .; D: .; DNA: TGCGCCAGCAGCCAAGATGCAGGGGCAGCTAACTATGGCTACACCTTC; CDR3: CASSQDAGAANYGYTF
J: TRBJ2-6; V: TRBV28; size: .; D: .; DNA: TGTGCCAGCAGTTCCCCCATGGCTGGGGCCAACGTCCTGACTTTC; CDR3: CASSSPMAGANVLTF
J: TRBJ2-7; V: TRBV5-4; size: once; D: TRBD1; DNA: TGTGCCAGCAGCTTCCGACAGGGGGCCCACGAGCAGTACTTC; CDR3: CASSFRQGAHEQYF
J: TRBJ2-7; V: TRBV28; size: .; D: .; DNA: TGTGCCAGCACCGGGGGGCAGACCCCCTACGAGCAGTACTTC; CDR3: CASTGGQTPYEQYF
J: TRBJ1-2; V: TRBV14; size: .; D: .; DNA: TGTGCCAGCAGCCAGGGGGGGAACTATGGCTACACCTTC; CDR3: CASSQGGNYGYTF
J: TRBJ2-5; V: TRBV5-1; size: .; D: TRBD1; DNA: TGCGCCAGCAGCTTCGGACAGGGAGAAGAGACCCAGTACTTC; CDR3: CASSFGQGEETQYF
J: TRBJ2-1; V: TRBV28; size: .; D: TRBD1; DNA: TGTGCCAGCAGTTCCCCCCTGGTAATGGACAGGGGCGGGAATGAGCAGTTCTTC; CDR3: CASSSPLVMDRGGNEQFF
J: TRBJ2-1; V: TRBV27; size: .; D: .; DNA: TGTGCCAGCAGTTCCGTTCTAGGGCGGGGAGGCCATGAGCAGTTCTTC; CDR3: CASSSVLGRGGHEQFF
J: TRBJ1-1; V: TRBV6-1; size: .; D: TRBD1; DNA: TGTGCCAGCAGTGAAAACAGGGGGTTGAACACTGAAGCTTTCTTT; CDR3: CASSENRGLNTEAFF